The following is a T cell receptor (beta chain) sequence with its context. Antigen: not known. The data stem from a study of early T cells in non-severe SARS-CoV-2 infection. Unique molecular identifier tags were affixed to discrete cDNA molecules. TCRdb processed the 5' RACE reads anew with MiXCR; each CDR3 protein has one entry. The repertoire includes about 59,000 distinct CDR3 sequences, 9.5% to 15% of them detected once, and 1.3% to 1.5% sits in the top ten. Study-wide results and caveats: Anti-spike CD8 responses were favored in VDJdb matching, and private and CD4 specificities were missed.

This clonotype originated in an adult who was a healthcare worker with PCR-confirmed SARS-CoV-2 infection or an uninfected control (not recorded which). Sequencing was carried out using whole blood.

CDR3 DNA sequence: TGTGCCAGCAGGAGACAGGGGGACGCCTATAATTCACCCCTCCACTTT. Protein sequence: CASRRQGDAYNSPLHF. The chain uses TRBV6-1 and TRBJ1-6, with 9 bases matching TRBD1. The CDR3 runs 16 residues. V shed 6 bases and J 2 bases; nucleotides not matched to a gene: 5. Germline values: CDR1 MNHNS, CDR2 SASEGT.